This T cell receptor (beta chain) is from a study of CD8+ T cells in alopecia areata. The study's findings and limits: Scalp clonality and expanded CD8+ clones among the top 100 showed significant decreases with tofacitinib.

This CDR3 has 12 residues. J lost 5 bases, V lost 2 bases, and 0 bases had no gene match. The germline CDR1 and CDR2 sequences are SGHRS and YFSETQ. Treatment reported: oral pan-JAK inhibitor, 5-10 mg twice daily. It was from alopecia areata patients that lesional scalp punch biopsies and peripheral blood were collected. On this clone itself: Antigen specificity is unknown.

RNA was isolated and reverse transcribed to cDNA, the sequencing template. Sequencing used immunoSEQ multiplex PCR; TCRdb keeps in-frame clones, though not all of them. The table has 200,000 to 250,000 clones, roughly 64% seen once. The source is a human donor with alopecia areata. This chain links TRBV5-1 with TRBJ2-7; TRBD1 agrees at 8 bases. The source was CD4+ T cells sorted from blood, collected at week 4, from a patient treated with tofacitinib. The DNA of the CDR3 is TGCGCCAGCAGCTTACAGGGGGACGAGCAGTACTTC. It specifies CASSLQGDEQYF.